This TCR beta chain was found in a study of blood T cells in healthy people across ages. CDR1 and CDR2 (germline): MGHRA, YSYEKL. V dropped 1 base and J dropped 10 bases, with 16 bases sitting between them. This CDR3 is built from 14 residues. It was with a sample-barcoded 5' primer and a J-beta primer mix that a second PCR of roughly 7 to 12 cycles was run. TCRdb processed the 5' RACE reads anew with MiXCR; each CDR3 protein has one entry. The sample holds around 520,000 distinct CDR3 sequences, about 27% seen once. This sample also appeared in a second study, on T cells of mothers and their children. That study adds: No clone of persistent microchimeric T cells was detected.

The sequenced material came from blood. The chain couples TRBV4-1 to TRBJ1-1; D gene unclear. The source is a boy younger than 10 in good health. The CDR3 DNA sequence: TGCGCCAGCAGCCAAGGGCGGTTCAGTCCTCCAGCTTTCTTT. It translates to CASSQGRFSPPAFF.